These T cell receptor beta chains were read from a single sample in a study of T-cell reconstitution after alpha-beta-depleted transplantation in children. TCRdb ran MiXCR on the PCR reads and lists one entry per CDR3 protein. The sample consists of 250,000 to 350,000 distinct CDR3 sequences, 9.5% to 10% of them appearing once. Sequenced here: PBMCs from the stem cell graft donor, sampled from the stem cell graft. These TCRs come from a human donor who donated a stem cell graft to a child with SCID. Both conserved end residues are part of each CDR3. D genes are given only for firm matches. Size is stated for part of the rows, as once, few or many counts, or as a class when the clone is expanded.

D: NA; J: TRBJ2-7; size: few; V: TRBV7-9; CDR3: CASIQGPLGEQYF; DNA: TGTGCCAGCATCCAAGGCCCGCTTGGCGAGCAGTACTTC
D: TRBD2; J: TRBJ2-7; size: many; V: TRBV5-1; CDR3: CASSLYGTSGYEQYF; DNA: TGCGCCAGCAGCTTGTATGGGACTAGCGGCTACGAGCAGTACTTC
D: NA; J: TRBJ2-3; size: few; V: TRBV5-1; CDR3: CASSPPRDSTDTQYF; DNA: TGCGCCAGCAGCCCGCCGAGAGATAGCACAGATACGCAGTATTTT
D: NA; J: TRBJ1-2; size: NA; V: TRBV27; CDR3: CASSLSAGGYYGYTF; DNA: TGTGCCAGCAGTTTATCCGCCGGGGGGTACTATGGCTACACCTTC
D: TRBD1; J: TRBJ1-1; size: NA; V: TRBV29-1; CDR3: CSVRPGTGNVRTNTEAFF; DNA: TGCAGCGTACGTCCCGGGACAGGGAACGTGAGGACGAACACTGAAGCTTTCTTT
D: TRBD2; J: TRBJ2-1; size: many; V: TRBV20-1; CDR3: CSARPTSGSNNEQFF; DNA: TGCAGTGCTAGGCCCACTAGCGGGTCGAACAATGAGCAGTTCTTC
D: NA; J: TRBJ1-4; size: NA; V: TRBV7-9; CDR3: CASSPRGTNEKLFF; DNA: TGTGCCAGCAGCCCGCGGGGGACTAATGAAAAACTGTTTTTT
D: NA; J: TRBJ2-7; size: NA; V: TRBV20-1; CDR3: CSARFNYEQYF; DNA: TGCAGTGCTAGATTTAATTACGAGCAGTACTTC
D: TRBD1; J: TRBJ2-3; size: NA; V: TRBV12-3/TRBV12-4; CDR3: CASSLVHADRGYDTQYF; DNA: TGTGCCAGCAGTTTAGTACATGCGGACAGGGGATACGATACGCAGTATTTT
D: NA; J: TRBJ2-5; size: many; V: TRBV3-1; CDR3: CASSHIETQYF; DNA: TGTGCCAGCAGCCATATAGAGACCCAGTACTTC
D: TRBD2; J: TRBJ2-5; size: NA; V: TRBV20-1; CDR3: CSAVFGGAQYF; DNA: TGCAGTGCTGTCTTCGGGGGGGCTCAGTACTTC
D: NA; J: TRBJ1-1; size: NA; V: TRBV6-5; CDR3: CASSYPTFGVNTEAFF; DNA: TGTGCCAGCAGTTACCCTACGTTTGGGGTAAACACTGAAGCTTTCTTT
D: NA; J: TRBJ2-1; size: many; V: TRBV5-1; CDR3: CASSLRTGLVREQFF; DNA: TGCGCCAGCAGCCTCAGAACGGGGTTAGTCCGTGAGCAGTTCTTC
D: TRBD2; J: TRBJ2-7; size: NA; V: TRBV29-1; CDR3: CSVLLAGGTYEQYF; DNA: TGCAGCGTTCTACTAGCGGGGGGGACCTACGAGCAGTACTTC
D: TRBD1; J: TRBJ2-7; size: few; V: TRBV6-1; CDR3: CASRPSRDRTVHEQYF; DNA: TGTGCCAGCAGACCGAGCCGGGACAGGACCGTCCACGAGCAGTACTTC
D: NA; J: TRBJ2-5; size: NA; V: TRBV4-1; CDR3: CASSQISQGIRETQYF; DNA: TGCGCCAGCAGCCAAATTTCTCAGGGGATAAGGGAGACCCAGTACTTC
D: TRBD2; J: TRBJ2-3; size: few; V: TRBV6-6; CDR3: CASLAGSTDTQYF; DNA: TGTGCCAGCTTAGCGGGGAGCACAGATACGCAGTATTTT
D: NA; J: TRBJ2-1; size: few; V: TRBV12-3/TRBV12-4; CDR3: CASSLVGAPNNEQFF; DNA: TGTGCCAGCAGTTTAGTAGGGGCGCCGAACAATGAGCAGTTCTTC
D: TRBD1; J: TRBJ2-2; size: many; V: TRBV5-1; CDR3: CASSTWTGPGELFF; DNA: TGCGCCAGCAGCACCTGGACAGGGCCCGGGGAGCTGTTTTTT
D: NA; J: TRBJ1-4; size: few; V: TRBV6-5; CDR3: CATVPTDRNEKLFF; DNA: TGTGCCACCGTACCGACGGACCGAAATGAAAAACTGTTTTTT
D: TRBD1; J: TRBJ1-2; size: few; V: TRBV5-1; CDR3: CASSRETGDIYGYTF; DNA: TGCGCCAGCAGCCGCGAGACAGGGGATATCTATGGCTACACCTTC
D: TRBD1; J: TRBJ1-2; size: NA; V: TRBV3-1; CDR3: CASSQDYRTGDGYTF; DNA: TGTGCCAGCAGCCAAGATTACCGGACAGGGGATGGCTACACCTTC
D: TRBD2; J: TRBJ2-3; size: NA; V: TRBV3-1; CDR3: CASSQRRGGGPTDTQYF; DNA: TGTGCCAGCAGCCAACGCCGAGGCGGGGGACCCACAGATACGCAGTATTTT
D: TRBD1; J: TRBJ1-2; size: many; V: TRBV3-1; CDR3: CASSQGTGSYGYTF; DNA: TGTGCCAGCAGCCAAGGGACAGGGTCCTATGGCTACACCTTC
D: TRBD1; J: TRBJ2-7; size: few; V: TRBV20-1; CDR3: CSALRTGLSYEQYF; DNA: TGCAGTGCCCTACGGACAGGGCTCTCCTACGAGCAGTACTTC
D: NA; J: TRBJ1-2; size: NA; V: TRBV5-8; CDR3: CASSPNPILYGYTF; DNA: TGTGCCAGCAGCCCGAACCCGATCCTCTATGGCTACACCTTC
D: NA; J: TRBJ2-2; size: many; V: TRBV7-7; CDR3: CASSLGQGTGELFF; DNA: TGTGCCAGCAGCTTGGGGCAGGGGACCGGGGAGCTGTTTTTT
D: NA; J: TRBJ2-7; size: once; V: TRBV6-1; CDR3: CASSVEGSGSYEQYF; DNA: TGTGCCAGCAGTGTTGAGGGGTCAGGCTCCTACGAGCAGTACTTC
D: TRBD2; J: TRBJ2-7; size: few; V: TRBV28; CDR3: CASRDGLLAGATRSYEQYF; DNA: TGTGCCAGCAGGGACGGCCTGCTAGCGGGGGCCACCCGCTCCTACGAGCAGTACTTC
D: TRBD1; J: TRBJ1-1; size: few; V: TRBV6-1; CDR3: CASRDRGGNTEAFF; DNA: TGTGCCAGCAGAGACAGGGGAGGGAACACTGAAGCTTTCTTT
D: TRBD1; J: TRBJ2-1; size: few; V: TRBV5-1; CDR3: CASSTGFRGGGYNEQFF; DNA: TGCGCCAGCAGCACTGGGTTCAGAGGGGGCGGCTACAATGAGCAGTTCTTC
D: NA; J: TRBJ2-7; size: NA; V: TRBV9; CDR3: CASSPSSWDGSYEQYF; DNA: TGTGCCAGCAGCCCAAGTAGTTGGGACGGGTCCTACGAGCAGTACTTC
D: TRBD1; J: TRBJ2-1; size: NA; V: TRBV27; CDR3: CASRDRPYNEQFF; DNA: TGTGCCAGCAGGGACAGGCCTTACAATGAGCAGTTCTTC
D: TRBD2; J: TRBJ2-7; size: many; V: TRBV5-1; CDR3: CASSFSGGYTYEQYF; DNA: TGCGCCAGCAGCTTCAGCGGGGGCTATACCTACGAGCAGTACTTC
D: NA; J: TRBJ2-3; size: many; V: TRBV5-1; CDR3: CASSLLSLRTDTQYF; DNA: TGCGCCAGCAGCTTGTTGTCATTACGCACAGATACGCAGTATTTT
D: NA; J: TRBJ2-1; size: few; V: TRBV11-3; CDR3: CASSLDRGSNEQFF; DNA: TGTGCCAGCAGCTTAGATAGGGGATCCAATGAGCAGTTCTTC
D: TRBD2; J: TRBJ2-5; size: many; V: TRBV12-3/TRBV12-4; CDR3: CASSSRGGGLQETQYF; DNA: TGTGCCAGCAGTTCCCGAGGCGGGGGACTTCAAGAGACCCAGTACTTC
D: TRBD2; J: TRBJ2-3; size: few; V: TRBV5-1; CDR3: CASSVEGGVEYF; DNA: TGCGCCAGCAGCGTCGAGGGAGGGGTGGAGTATTTT
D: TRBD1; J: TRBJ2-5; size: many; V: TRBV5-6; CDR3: CASSLYRGIETQYF; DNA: TGTGCCAGCAGCTTATACAGGGGGATTGAGACCCAGTACTTC
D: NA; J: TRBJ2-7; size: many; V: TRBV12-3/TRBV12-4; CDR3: CASSVDSPRDEQYF; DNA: TGTGCCAGCAGTGTTGACAGTCCCCGGGATGAGCAGTACTTC
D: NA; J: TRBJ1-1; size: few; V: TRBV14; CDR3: CASSSIINTEAFF; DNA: TGTGCCAGCAGCTCGATCATAAACACTGAAGCTTTCTTT
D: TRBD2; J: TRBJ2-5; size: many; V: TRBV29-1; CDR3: CSVKTSGVETQYF; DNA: TGCAGCGTCAAGACTAGCGGGGTGGAGACCCAGTACTTC
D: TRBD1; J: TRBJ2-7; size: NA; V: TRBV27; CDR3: CASSRPGGSYEQYF; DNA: TGTGCCAGCAGTCGCCCAGGGGGCTCCTACGAGCAGTACTTC
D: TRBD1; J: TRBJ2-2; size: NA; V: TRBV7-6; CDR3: CASSLLSHREEQGDTGELFF; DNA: TGTGCCAGCAGCTTACTTTCCCACAGGGAAGAACAGGGGGACACCGGGGAGCTGTTTTTT
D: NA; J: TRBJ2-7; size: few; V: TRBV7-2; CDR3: CASSLGTTGTYEQYF; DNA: TGTGCCAGCAGCTTAGGGACTACAGGGACCTACGAGCAGTACTTC